This entry lists 18 T cell receptor beta chains sequenced from one sample in a study of blood T cell repertoires in COVID-19. Using immunoSEQ multiplex PCR, the repertoire was profiled, and TCRdb retains in-frame clones only, with some absent. Here the sample spans over 300,000 clones, around nine tenths being singletons. The sample comprised PBMCs or T cells enriched from blood (not recorded which). Receptors originate from a woman aged 25 to 45 who had recovered from COVID-19.

This chain links TRBV9 with TRBJ2-5; possible D gene TRBD1, 6 bases. The CDR3 has 15 amino acids. The V and J ends lost 0 bases and 5 bases respectively, with 14 bases between them. The germline V gene has CDR1 SGDLS and CDR2 YYNGEE. The CDR3 coding sequence is TGTGCCAGCAGCGTAGAAGGGGGTTTGGGGGAGACCCAGTACTTC. Its translation: CASSVEGGLGETQYF.

This clone was recorded once. The gene calls are TRBV10-3 and TRBJ1-1, with D maybe TRBD1 (6 bases). This CDR3 has 14 residues. Germline V gives CDR1 ENHRY, CDR2 SYGVKD. V was clipped by 8 bases and J by 7 bases, with 20 bases between them. The CDR3 nucleotides read TGTGCCATCTCTGTGGGAGCTGGGGGCAGTGAAGCTTTCTTT. Residues: CAISVGAGGSEAFF.

This clone was counted a single time. In nucleotides, the CDR3 is TGTGCCAGCAGCGCTCTTGGAGACAGCCGCCCCTATGGCTACACCTTC. Its translation is CASSALGDSRPYGYTF. This rearrangement joins TRBV7-3 to TRBJ1-2, with D possibly being TRBD1 (5 bases). Germline V lookup: CDR1 SGHTA, CDR2 FQGTGA. The CDR3 is 16 residues long. Between the trimmed V and J ends, which lost 5 bases and 4 bases, there was a span of 20 bases.

The CDR3 reads CAISESGGQALGGYTF. In nucleotides, the CDR3 is TGTGCCATCAGTGAGTCAGGTGGACAGGCTTTAGGTGGCTACACCTTC. The chain uses TRBV10-3 and TRBJ1-2, with TRBD1 identical over 7 bases. The CDR3 spans 16 residues. With 0 bases clipped from V and 7 bases from J, the junction kept 11 bases outside the gene matches. The germline V gene has CDR1 ENHRY and CDR2 SYGVKD.

This clone appeared a single time. The V gene is TRBV11-2, the J gene TRBJ1-1; possibly TRBD1 for D (5 bases). V lost 6 bases and J 4 bases, leaving 12 bases between the germline ends. The CDR3 extends over 13 amino acids. The germline V gene encodes CDR1 SGHAT and CDR2 FQNNGV. CDR3 coding DNA: TGTGCCAGCAGGGTCGGGGGGGGCACTGAAGCTTTCTTT. Protein sequence: CASRVGGGTEAFF.

J is TRBJ2-7 and V is TRBV19; D gene ambiguous. The CDR3 runs to 13 residues. The ends were cut back, 5 bases at V and 2 bases at J, with 10 bases in the middle. Germline CDR1 is LNHDA and CDR2 is SQIVND (reference sequence). Written as DNA, the CDR3 is TGTGCCAGTAGTTCCCGGGTTACCTACGAGCAGTACTTC. Protein product: CASSSRVTYEQYF.

The chain links TRBV5-1 to TRBJ2-1, with TRBD1 matching over 10 bases. Trimming took 3 bases from V and 12 from J; bases not matched to a gene: 6. This CDR3 is built from 13 residues. Germline CDR1 reads SGHRS; CDR2 reads YFSETQ. CDR3 coding DNA: TGCGCCAGCAGCTCGGAGGGACAGGGGCCGCAGTTCTTC. It encodes CASSSEGQGPQFF.

This clone came up once. In the same sample, other DNA sequences code for this CDR3. The chain has TRBV20-1 and TRBJ1-1; D gene uncertain. V lost 0 bases and J 6 bases, leaving 5 bases between the germline ends. This CDR3 is 11 amino acids long. CDR1 is DFQATT, CDR2 SNEGSKA, per germline (reference sequence). This chain's CDR3 is CSAREGAEAFF. The CDR3 DNA is TGCAGTGCTAGAGAGGGAGCTGAAGCTTTCTTT.

The chain combines TRBV6-6 with TRBJ1-2; possible D gene TRBD1, 6 bases. Looked up from germline, CDR1 is MNHNY and CDR2 is SVGAGI (reference sequence). The CDR3 runs 13 residues. Trimming took 8 bases from V and 4 from J, leaving 14 bases between them. CDR3: CASGDIEAYGYTF. The DNA for the CDR3 is TGTGCCAGCGGGGACATCGAGGCCTATGGCTACACCTTC.

The rearrangement joins TRBV4-2 to TRBJ2-7, with a tentative D call TRBD1 (5 bases). The V end lost 1 base, the J end lost 2 bases, and 12 bases lay between the germline ends. From germline, CDR1 is LGHNA and CDR2 YNFKEQ. CDR3 length: 15 residues. CDR3 DNA: TGTGCCAGCAGCCAAGCCCTAGGACAAACCTACGAGCAGTACTTC. As protein: CASSQALGQTYEQYF.

The chain joins TRBV18 to TRBJ1-1; a weak D match, TRBD1 (6 bases). Deletions cut 3 bases from V and 8 bases from J, with 16 bases between. CDR3 length: 14 amino acids. The V gene's germline CDR1 is KGHSH and CDR2 LQKENI. This CDR3 reads CASSPYRVAMEAFF. The CDR3 region has the DNA TGTGCCAGCTCACCCTACAGGGTGGCCATGGAAGCTTTCTTT. The whole variable domain, remainder taken from reference TRBV18 and TRBJ1-1, is NAGVMQNPRHLVRRRGQEARLRCSPMKGHSHVYWYRQLPEEGLKFMVYLQKENIIDESGMPKERFSAEFPKEGPSILRIQQVVRGDSAAYFCASSPYRVAMEAFFGQGTRLTVV.

The chain employs TRBV7-2 and TRBJ2-3; D ambiguous. This CDR3 is built from 11 residues. V was pared by 5 bases and J by 7 bases, with 7 bases between. CDR1 and CDR2 (germline): SGHTA, FQGNSA. This chain's CDR3 is CASSPKYTQYF. DNA for the CDR3: TGTGCCAGCAGCCCAAAATATACGCAGTATTTT. Full variable domain (remainder filled in from reference TRBV7-2 and TRBJ2-3): GAGVSQSPSNKVTEKGKDVELRCDPISGHTALYWYRQSLGQGLEFLIYFQGNSAPDKSGLPSDRFSAERTGGSVSTLTIQRTQQEDSAVYLCASSPKYTQYFGPGTRLTVL.

The chain recombines TRBV5-5 with TRBJ2-7, with TRBD1 identical over 8 bases. This CDR3 contains 16 residues. Germline-derived CDR1 and CDR2 are SGHKS and YYEKEE (reference sequence). V lost 3 bases to trimming and J lost 3 bases; unmatched junction nucleotides: 11. CDR3 coding DNA: TGTGCCAGCAGCTCGGAAGGGACAGGAATAGTCTACGAGCAGTACTTC. It codes for CASSSEGTGIVYEQYF.

The rearrangement links TRBV10-2 to TRBJ2-7; 7 bases agree with TRBD1. Germline values: CDR1 WSHSY, CDR2 SAAADI. CDR3 length: 14 amino acids. J gave up 3 bases and V 6 bases, and 8 bases lay outside the gene matches. CDR3 region: CASRRTGTIYEQYF. CDR3 DNA: TGCGCCAGCAGGAGGACAGGAACAATCTACGAGCAGTACTTC.

This chain links TRBV25-1 with TRBJ1-4; D not certain. Germline V gene lookup returns CDR1 MGHDK and CDR2 SYGVNS. The CDR3 contains 13 residues. Trimming pared 4 bases from V and 4 bases from J, leaving 7 bases between. The DNA of the CDR3 is TGTGCCAGCAGTGTGGGAGGTAATGAAAAACTGTTTTTT. It encodes CASSVGGNEKLFF.

This chain connects TRBV5-1 to TRBJ2-7; D remains unclear. CDR3 length: 11 residues. V was pared by 4 bases and J by 2 bases, with 4 bases between. The germline CDR1 and CDR2 sequences are SGHRS and YFSETQ. The CDR3 loop reads CASSTPYEQYF. CDR3 sequence (DNA): TGCGCCAGCAGCACACCCTACGAGCAGTACTTC.

This rearrangement joins TRBV7-2 to TRBJ1-6, with D unresolved. The CDR3 contains 16 residues. Germline lookup yields CDR1 SGHTA and CDR2 FQGNSA. V was cut by 3 bases and J by 0 bases, with 9 bases left in between. CDR3 DNA: TGTGCCAGCAGCTTGACCTCTAGCTCCTATAATTCACCCCTCCACTTT. It yields the protein CASSLTSSSYNSPLHF.

The rearrangement uses TRBV29-1 and TRBJ1-3; perhaps TRBD1 as D (5 bases). The V end was cut by 5 bases, the J end by 0 bases, with 14 bases between. CDR1 is SQVTM and CDR2 is ANQGSEA in the germline V gene. This CDR3 comprises 15 residues. For the CDR3, the DNA is TGCAGCGTTCTCGTCTCGGGGGGCTCTGGAAACACCATATATTTT. It yields the protein CSVLVSGGSGNTIYF.